This TCR beta chain was obtained from a study of PD-L1 blockade in urothelial cancer. Turning to the study itself: When patients started atezolizumab in about 2014, it was given at 1,200 mg intravenously every 3 weeks.

A spike-in of synthetic TCR analog templates was added to each PCR. The method was immunoSEQ multiplex PCR; TCRdb's version includes in-frame clones alone and lacks a portion of them. This table holds under 55,000 clones, around 80% found once. Time point denoted: peripheral blood 6 weeks after treatment start. V gave up 6 bases and J gave up 0 bases; unmatched junction bases: 6. The CDR3 is 17 residues long. Germline loops: CDR1 MNHEY, CDR2 SMNVEV (reference sequence). The sequence came from a man in his 60s with urothelial cancer. Specimen: PBMCs, collected around atezolizumab (anti-PD-L1) treatment. The J gene is TRBJ2-2, the V gene TRBV27; 11 bases map to TRBD2. The CDR3 DNA reads TGTGCCAGCAGCCTCCTAGCGGGGGGAGCGAACACCGGGGAGCTGTTTTTT. Protein: CASSLLAGGANTGELFF.